These T cell receptor beta chains were read from a single sample in a study of T cell changes during pregnancy in multiple sclerosis. The method was immunoSEQ multiplex PCR; TCRdb's version includes in-frame clones alone and lacks a portion of them. The sample has 84,000 or so clones; around 93% are singletons. Sequencing was performed on peripheral blood, taken in the third trimester of pregnancy. These receptor sequences come from a female donor with multiple sclerosis, enrolled in a pregnancy study. The CDR3 runs from the conserved cysteine through the conserved F or W. D genes are given only for firm matches. Clone sizes are given selectively: once, few, many, or a class where the clone is expanded.

J | V | D | size | CDR3 | DNA
TRBJ2-1 | TRBV2 | TRBD1 | - | CASTATGPTSEQFF | TGTGCCAGCACCGCGACAGGGCCTACAAGTGAGCAGTTCTTC
TRBJ1-1 | TRBV7-6 | - | - | CASSPDPGRGTEAFF | TGTGCCAGCAGCCCCGACCCCGGGCGGGGAACTGAAGCTTTCTTT
TRBJ2-4 | TRBV19 | TRBD1 | - | CASSILGQGAKAAKNIQYF | TGTGCCAGTAGTATATTGGGACAGGGGGCCAAGGCGGCCAAAAACATTCAGTACTTC
TRBJ2-5 | TRBV6-4 | TRBD1 | - | CASSEGQGGQETQYF | TGTGCCAGCAGTGAGGGACAGGGTGGACAAGAGACCCAGTACTTC
TRBJ2-4 | TRBV10-3 | - | - | CATRRGTENIQYF | TGTGCCACCAGACGGGGGACAGAAAACATTCAGTACTTC
TRBJ1-5 | TRBV7-2 | - | - | CASSLEGLWEGGQPQHF | TGTGCCAGCAGCTTAGAGGGGCTTTGGGAGGGTGGTCAGCCCCAGCATTTT
TRBJ2-1 | TRBV5-6 | TRBD2 | - | CASSLLLAGGREQFF | TGTGCCAGCAGCTTGCTACTAGCGGGGGGCCGTGAGCAGTTCTTC
TRBJ1-5 | TRBV7-8 | TRBD1 | - | CASSFGDRFSNQPQHF | TGTGCCAGCAGCTTCGGGGACAGGTTTAGCAATCAGCCCCAGCATTTT
TRBJ1-3 | TRBV9 | - | - | CASSANARESSGNTIYF | TGTGCCAGCAGCGCAAACGCGAGGGAGAGCTCTGGAAACACCATATATTTT
TRBJ1-2 | TRBV5-1 | - | - | CASSSGDSNYGYTF | TGCGCCAGCAGCTCGGGAGACAGCAACTATGGCTACACCTTC
TRBJ2-7 | TRBV6-1 | - | - | CASSELGGSYEQYF | TGTGCCAGCAGTGAATTGGGGGGTTCCTACGAGCAGTACTTC
TRBJ2-1 | TRBV13 | TRBD2 | - | CASSYLAGSDEQFF | TGTGCCAGCAGCTACCTAGCGGGGTCCGATGAGCAGTTCTTC
TRBJ2-1 | TRBV7-3 | - | - | CASSLGPRDEQFF | TGTGCCAGCAGCTTGGGGCCTCGGGATGAGCAGTTCTTC
TRBJ2-3 | TRBV11-2 | - | - | CASSLDLNTQYF | TGTGCCAGCAGCTTAGATCTTAATACGCAGTATTTT
TRBJ2-3 | TRBV5-4 | TRBD1 | - | CASSPDRPTDTQYF | TGTGCCAGCAGCCCGGACAGGCCCACAGATACGCAGTATTTT
TRBJ1-2 | TRBV7-8 | - | - | CASTNTGGYTF | TGTGCCAGCACCAACACCGGGGGCTACACCTTC
TRBJ2-1 | TRBV6-6 | - | - | CASSNRDTEHPNEQFF | TGTGCCAGCTCTAACCGGGACACAGAACATCCAAATGAGCAGTTCTTC
TRBJ1-1 | TRBV19 | TRBD1 | - | CASSGGQYPLGEAFF | TGTGCCAGTAGTGGGGGACAGTATCCCTTAGGTGAAGCTTTCTTT
TRBJ1-2 | TRBV10-3 | TRBD1 | - | CAISSQGGYGYTF | TGTGCCATCAGTTCACAGGGGGGCTATGGCTACACCTTC
TRBJ1-2 | TRBV9 | TRBD1 | - | CASSVGQGVYYGYTF | TGTGCCAGCAGCGTAGGACAGGGGGTTTACTATGGCTACACCTTC
TRBJ2-5 | TRBV18 | TRBD2 | - | CASSPWRLAGTETQYF | TGTGCCAGCTCACCATGGCGACTAGCGGGGACAGAGACCCAGTACTTC
TRBJ2-7 | TRBV5-4 | TRBD1 | - | CASSLVMGTGDSEQYF | TGTGCCAGCAGCTTGGTTATGGGGACAGGGGATTCCGAGCAGTACTTC
TRBJ2-7 | TRBV7-8 | - | - | CASSLEATLVSFRYEQYF | TGTGCCAGCAGCTTAGAAGCGACACTAGTAAGTTTCCGCTACGAGCAGTACTTC
TRBJ1-5 | TRBV19 | - | once | CASSWSAGLSNQPQHF | TGTGCCAGTAGTTGGTCGGCAGGCCTTAGCAATCAGCCCCAGCATTTT